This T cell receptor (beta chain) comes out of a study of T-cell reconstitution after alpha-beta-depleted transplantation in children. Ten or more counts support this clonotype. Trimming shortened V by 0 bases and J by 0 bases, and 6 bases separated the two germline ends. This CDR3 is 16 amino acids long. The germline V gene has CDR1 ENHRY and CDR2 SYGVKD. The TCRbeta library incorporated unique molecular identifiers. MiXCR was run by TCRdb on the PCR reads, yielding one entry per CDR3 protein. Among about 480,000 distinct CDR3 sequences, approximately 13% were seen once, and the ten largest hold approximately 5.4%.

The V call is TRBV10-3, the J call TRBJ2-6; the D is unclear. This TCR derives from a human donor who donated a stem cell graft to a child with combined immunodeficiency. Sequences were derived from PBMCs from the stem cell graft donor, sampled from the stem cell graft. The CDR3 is CAISESKVSGANVLTF. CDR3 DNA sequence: TGTGCCATCAGTGAGTCTAAGGTCTCTGGGGCCAACGTCCTGACTTTC.